This passage covers 24 T cell receptor beta chains from one sample sequenced in a study of cytomegalovirus exposure and HLA in healthy donors. Both 60 Vbeta primers and 13 Jbeta primers went into the PCR. The repertoire was sequenced with immunoSEQ multiplex PCR; TCRdb's copy has only in-frame clones and lacks some. The sample holds about 160,000 clones; 60% to 80% are singletons and the top ten take about 2.4%. Material for sequencing was PBMCs. These receptors were taken from a woman aged 40 to 50 in good health and CMV-seropositive.

The rearrangement uses TRBV5-1 and TRBJ2-7, with D possibly being TRBD2 (5 bases). The CDR3 is 16 residues long. Between the trimmed V and J ends, which lost 2 bases and 1 base, there was a span of 16 bases. The germline V gene encodes CDR1 SGHRS and CDR2 YFSETQ. The DNA of the CDR3 is TGCGCCAGCAGCTTTGGCCGAGGAGGCCTATCCTACGAGCAGTACTTC. It yields the protein CASSFGRGGLSYEQYF. The whole variable domain, remainder taken from reference TRBV5-1 and TRBJ2-7, is KAGVTQTPRYLIKTRGQQVTLSCSPISGHRSVSWYQQTPGQGLQFLFEYFSETQRNKGNFPGRFSGRQFSNSRSEMNVSTLELGDSALYLCASSFGRGGLSYEQYFGPGTRLTVT.

The CDR3 nucleotides are TGTGCCAGCAGCCCTTCGACTAGCGGCTTCCAAGAGACCCAGTACTTC. This sequence encodes CASSPSTSGFQETQYF. The chain uses TRBV9 and TRBJ2-5; the match to TRBD2 covers 9 bases. CDR1 SGDLS and CDR2 YYNGEE come from the germline V gene. With V trimmed by 4 bases and J by 1 base, 8 bases remained unmatched. The CDR3 consists of 16 residues.

This chain joins TRBV11-3 and TRBJ2-3, with TRBD2 matching over 9 bases. Trimming took 3 bases from V and 2 from J; bases not matched to a gene: 3. CDR1 is SGHNT and CDR2 is YENEEA in the germline V gene. The CDR3 runs 15 residues. The CDR3 loop reads CASSFSGGNTDTQYF. CDR3 DNA sequence: TGTGCCAGCAGCTTCAGCGGGGGGAACACAGATACGCAGTATTTT.

The genes are TRBV7-6 and TRBJ2-5, with TRBD2 matching over 12 bases. In germline, CDR1 is SGHVS, CDR2 FNYEAQ. The CDR3 is 15 residues long. V trimming: 2 bases; J trimming: 5 bases; junction bases outside the gene matches: 3. In DNA form, the CDR3 reads TGTGCCAGCAGCTTAAGGACTAGCGGGGTCGAGACCCAGTACTTC. Its translation is CASSLRTSGVETQYF.

This clone was picked up a small number of times. This chain uses TRBV28 with TRBJ1-2; D may be TRBD1 (5 bases). V shed 3 bases and J shed 4 bases, with 12 bases lying between them. Germline V gene data show CDR1 as MDHEN and CDR2 as SYDVKM. There are 14 residues in the CDR3. The CDR3 region is CASSFLGRIYGYTF. CDR3 nucleotides: TGTGCCAGCAGTTTTTTGGGGCGCATCTATGGCTACACCTTC.

This clone was counted only a few times. The V call is TRBV6-5, the J call TRBJ1-4; perhaps TRBD1 as D (5 bases). Germline V gives CDR1 MNHEY, CDR2 SVGAGI. This CDR3 region has 15 residues. Trimming shortened V by 0 bases and J by 6 bases, and 11 bases separated the two germline ends. The CDR3 DNA sequence: TGTGCCAGCAGTTACTCTGGGGGGACGTATGAAAAACTGTTTTTT. This translates into CASSYSGGTYEKLFF.

The rearrangement uses TRBV19 and TRBJ1-3; D uncertain. Trimming took off 10 bases at V and 0 bases at J, with 10 bases between the two ends. Germline assignment: CDR1 LNHDA and CDR2 SQIVND (reference sequence). CDR3 length: 13 residues. The DNA for the CDR3 is TGTGCCACCCGGTTTAGCTCTGGAAACACCATATATTTT. This translates into CATRFSSGNTIYF.

In this sample, this clone turned up a few times. This chain uses TRBV10-1 with TRBJ2-3; 9 bases are a match to TRBD2. The CDR3 length is 15 residues. V shed 3 bases and J 3 bases; nucleotides not matched to a gene: 4. CDR1 is WNHNN, CDR2 SYGVQD, per germline (reference sequence). CDR3 DNA: TGCGCCAGCAGTGATTTAGCGGGAGTAACAGATACGCAGTATTTT. Its translation: CASSDLAGVTDTQYF.

The chain carries TRBV2 and TRBJ2-3; TRBD2 aligns across 11 bases. This CDR3 comprises 16 residues. Germline CDR1 reads SNHLY; CDR2 reads FYNNEI. V dropped 5 bases and J dropped 3; count of bases not matched to a gene: 7. CDR3 DNA sequence: TGTGCCAGCAGTTCCCCGGGACTAGCGGCTACAGATACGCAGTATTTT. Its translation is CASSSPGLAATDTQYF.

This rearrangement joins TRBV15 to TRBJ1-5; 7 bases are a match to TRBD1. V was pared by 4 bases and J by 7 bases, with 1 base of the junction left unmatched. The germline V gene encodes CDR1 LNHNV and CDR2 YYDKDF (reference sequence). CDR3 length: 12 amino acids. The CDR3 DNA sequence: TGTGCCACCAGCAAAGGGGGCCAGCCCCAGCATTTT. Its translation: CATSKGGQPQHF.

The V call is TRBV7-2, the J call TRBJ1-5; D possibly corresponds to TRBD1 (6 bases). Germline V gene lookup returns CDR1 SGHTA and CDR2 FQGNSA. The V and J ends lost 2 bases and 9 bases respectively, with 14 bases between them. CDR3 length: 14 amino acids. Written as DNA, the CDR3 is TGTGCCAGCAGCTTAACCGGACTCAGGGGGCCCCAGCATTTT. This sequence encodes CASSLTGLRGPQHF.

This clone was seen only a few times. V is TRBV30 and J is TRBJ1-1; weak D call: TRBD1 (6 bases). In germline, CDR1 is GTSNPN, CDR2 SVGIG (reference sequence). The CDR3 loop spans 16 amino acids. The ends were cut back, 2 bases at V and 3 bases at J, with 19 bases in the middle. The CDR3 region has the DNA TGTGCCTGGAGTAGGTTCCCTCAGGGGACGGACACTGAAGCTTTCTTT. Protein: CAWSRFPQGTDTEAFF.

This clone was recorded once. The V and J genes are TRBV10-3 and TRBJ1-2; D perhaps matches TRBD1 (5 bases). V shed 0 bases and J shed 8 bases, with 10 bases lying between them. CDR3 length equals 13 residues. Germline V gene lookup returns CDR1 ENHRY and CDR2 SYGVKD. The CDR3 DNA reads TGTGCCATCAGTGAGTCCGGGGGTTGGGGCTACACCTTC. Encoded protein: CAISESGGWGYTF.

The chain has TRBV30 and TRBJ1-2; D might be TRBD1 (6 bases). In germline, CDR1 is GTSNPN, CDR2 SVGIG (reference sequence). This CDR3 is 13 amino acids long. V gave up 4 bases and J gave up 12 bases, with 21 bases separating them. CDR3 residues: CAWTASGDVLDTF. The CDR3 DNA is TGTGCCTGGACTGCCTCAGGGGACGTGTTAGACACCTTC.

V and J are TRBV19 and TRBJ1-5; 7 nucleotides line up with TRBD1. From germline, CDR1 is LNHDA and CDR2 SQIVND (reference sequence). J was trimmed by 0 bases and V by 6 bases; bases with no gene match: 5. CDR3 length: 15 residues. CDR3 bases: TGTGCCAGTAGGCCCAGGGGGAGTAGCAATCAGCCCCAGCATTTT. As protein: CASRPRGSSNQPQHF.

This clone occurred a few times. The chain couples TRBV7-9 to TRBJ1-6; D is unclear. The CDR3 contains 15 residues. Germline V lookup: CDR1 SEHNR, CDR2 FQNEAQ (reference sequence). V was clipped by 2 bases and J by 10 bases, with 15 bases between them. The CDR3 bases are TGTGCCAGCAGCTTATTCGAGACCAGGAACTCACCCCTCCACTTT. Translating gives CASSLFETRNSPLHF.

The V gene is TRBV28, the J gene TRBJ1-1; 7 bases align to TRBD1. The germline gives CDR1 MDHEN, CDR2 SYDVKM. Trimming removed 6 bases from V and 1 base from J; junction bases left unmatched: 5. The length of the CDR3 is 14 residues. CDR3: CASRRQGGNTEAFF. In nucleotides, the CDR3 is TGTGCCAGCAGGCGCCAGGGGGGGAACACTGAAGCTTTCTTT.

The chain links TRBV19 to TRBJ2-3, with 10 bases aligning to TRBD1. The CDR3 has 14 amino acids. V lost 8 bases, J lost 3 bases, and 5 bases stayed unmatched. Germline CDR1 and CDR2: LNHDA and SQIVND (reference sequence). The CDR3 DNA is TGTGCCAGTGGGACAGGGGTAAAGACAGATACGCAGTATTTT. It specifies CASGTGVKTDTQYF. Filled out from reference TRBV19 and TRBJ2-3, the complete variable domain reads DGGITQSPKYLFRKEGQNVTLSCEQNLNHDAMYWYRQDPGQGLRLIYYSQIVNDFQKGDIAEGYSVSREKKESFPLTVTSAQKNPTAFYLCASGTGVKTDTQYFGPGTRLTVL.

The chain employs TRBV5-1 and TRBJ2-1; D not resolved. Germline loops: CDR1 SGHRS, CDR2 YFSETQ. Between the trimmed V and J ends, which lost 4 bases and 0 bases, there was a span of 14 bases. The CDR3 runs 16 residues. CDR3 residues: CASSTSGGSSYNEQFF. The CDR3 DNA is TGCGCCAGCAGCACCTCCGGCGGTAGCTCCTACAATGAGCAGTTCTTC. Variable domain in full (rest from reference TRBV5-1 and TRBJ2-1): KAGVTQTPRYLIKTRGQQVTLSCSPISGHRSVSWYQQTPGQGLQFLFEYFSETQRNKGNFPGRFSGRQFSNSRSEMNVSTLELGDSALYLCASSTSGGSSYNEQFFGPGTRLTVL.

In its sample, this clone was seen a few times. Written as DNA, the CDR3 is TGTGCCAGCAGGACAGACTACGAGCAGTACTTC. Translation: CASRTDYEQYF. The rearrangement uses TRBV6-5 and TRBJ2-7, with D perhaps matching TRBD1 (5 bases). Trimming took 6 bases from V and 3 from J, leaving 6 bases between them. There are 11 residues in the CDR3. From germline, CDR1 is MNHEY and CDR2 SVGAGI.

Details on this clone: The same CDR3 is also encoded by other DNA sequences in this sample. The chain employs TRBV13 and TRBJ1-2, with 8 bases matching TRBD1. This CDR3 spans 14 amino acids. V lost 2 bases and J lost 4; bases outside the gene matches: 3. The germline CDR1 and CDR2 sequences are PRHDT and FYEKMQ (reference sequence). For the CDR3, the DNA is TGTGCCAGCAGCTTACAGGGGGCGGGCTATGGCTACACCTTC. Translation gives CASSLQGAGYGYTF.

This sequence joins TRBV29-1 and TRBJ2-5; TRBD1 matches at 7 bases. J lost 5 bases, V lost 4 bases, and 7 bases had no gene match. Germline V lookup: CDR1 SQVTM, CDR2 ANQGSEA. The CDR3 totals 13 residues. The CDR3 reads CSVAGRGYETQYF. The CDR3 region has the DNA TGCAGCGTTGCAGGCAGGGGGTATGAGACCCAGTACTTC.

The chain recombines TRBV2 with TRBJ1-4; no definite D call. Germline CDR1 reads SNHLY; CDR2 reads FYNNEI. The CDR3 sequence is 14 residues long. The V end was cut by 2 bases, the J end by 5 bases, with 9 bases between. The DNA for the CDR3 is TGTGCCAGCAGTGAACGGGGTACAAATGAAAAACTGTTTTTT. It codes for CASSERGTNEKLFF.

The genes are TRBV28 and TRBJ1-6, with 7 positions matching TRBD1. The germline V gene encodes CDR1 MDHEN and CDR2 SYDVKM. J gave up 9 bases and V 5 bases, and 10 bases lay outside the gene matches. The length of the CDR3 is 15 residues. The CDR3 sequence is CASSISQGIFSPLHF. DNA of the CDR3: TGTGCCAGCAGTATCTCACAGGGGATCTTTTCACCCCTCCACTTT. Together with reference TRBV28 and TRBJ1-6, the CDR3 gives the full variable domain: DVKVTQSSRYLVKRTGEKVFLECVQDMDHENMFWYRQDPGLGLRLIYFSYDVKMKEKGDIPEGYSVSREKKERFSLILESASTNQTSMYLCASSISQGIFSPLHFGNGTRLTVT.